These 27 T cell receptor beta chains were sequenced from one sample in a study of cytomegalovirus exposure and HLA in healthy donors. In the PCR, 60 Vbeta and 13 Jbeta primers were used. TCRdb's table, derived via immunoSEQ multiplex PCR, lists solely in-frame clones and lacks some. The sample includes roughly 130,000 clones, 80% of them seen just once. Sequenced: PBMCs. The receptors shown here come from a woman aged 40 to 50 in good health and CMV-seronegative.

The chain joins TRBV6-1 to TRBJ2-5; no definite D call. Germline V gene data show CDR1 as MNHNS and CDR2 as SASEGT. Deletions cut 3 bases from V and 1 base from J, with 6 bases between. The length of the CDR3 is 13 residues. The CDR3 coding sequence is TGTGCCAGCAGTGAGCACTTCCAAGAGACCCAGTACTTC. Residues: CASSEHFQETQYF.

The V and J genes are TRBV7-9 and TRBJ2-5; 15 nucleotides agree with TRBD2. V dropped 5 bases and J dropped 4; count of bases not matched to a gene: 8. This CDR3 has 17 amino acids. CDR1 SEHNR and CDR2 FQNEAQ come from the germline V gene (reference sequence). The CDR3 coding sequence is TGTGCCAGCAGCCGACGCGGACTAGCGGGAGGGCCAGAGACCCAGTACTTC. It encodes CASSRRGLAGGPETQYF.

The chain couples TRBV4-2 to TRBJ1-3, with 7 nucleotides matching TRBD1. Germline values: CDR1 LGHNA, CDR2 YNFKEQ. V trimming: 0 bases; J trimming: 0 bases; junction bases outside the gene matches: 5. This CDR3 region has 17 residues. CDR3 coding DNA: TGTGCCAGCAGCCAAGAGGGCACAGGGGACTCTGGAAACACCATATATTTT. This encodes CASSQEGTGDSGNTIYF.

This clone was counted only a few times. This rearrangement joins TRBV11-2 to TRBJ2-5; tentatively, D is TRBD1 (5 bases). CDR1 and CDR2 from the germline V gene are SGHAT and FQNNGV. This CDR3 is built from 13 residues. With 4 bases removed from V and 2 bases from J, the gap between germline ends came to 8 bases. The CDR3 here is CASSSTVQETQYF. DNA for the CDR3: TGTGCCAGCAGCTCGACAGTTCAAGAGACCCAGTACTTC. Filled out from reference TRBV11-2 and TRBJ2-5, the complete variable domain reads EAGVAQSPRYKIIEKRQSVAFWCNPISGHATLYWYQQILGQGPKLLIQFQNNGVVDDSQLPKDRFSAERLKGVDSTLKIQPAKLEDSAVYLCASSSTVQETQYFGPGTRLLVL.

The rearrangement links TRBV28 to TRBJ1-1, with TRBD1 identical over 8 bases. The length of the CDR3 is 15 residues. J was trimmed by 7 bases and V by 5 bases; bases with no gene match: 12. CDR1 and CDR2 from the germline V gene are MDHEN and SYDVKM. The CDR3 bases are TGTGCCAGCAGTCCCCCCCGGAGGACAGGGTTTGAAGCTTTCTTT. Its translation: CASSPPRRTGFEAFF.

This clone was seen a handful of times. The chain has TRBV4-1 and TRBJ2-1; perhaps TRBD2 as D (7 bases). Per the germline V gene, CDR1 is MGHRA and CDR2 is YSYEKL. This CDR3 comprises 16 residues. The V gene lost 0 bases and the J gene lost 5 bases, with 14 bases spanning the gap. This CDR3 is CASSQEWGGGNNEQFF. The CDR3 DNA is TGCGCCAGCAGCCAAGAATGGGGCGGGGGCAACAATGAGCAGTTCTTC.

This chain joins TRBV28 and TRBJ2-5; TRBD2 matches 7 bases. V trimming: 5 bases; J trimming: 0 bases; junction bases outside the gene matches: 3. Germline CDR1 and CDR2: MDHEN and SYDVKM. This CDR3 spans 14 amino acids. DNA for the CDR3: TGTGCCAGCAGTGGGGACTACCACCAAGAGACCCAGTACTTC. Translated, it gives CASSGDYHQETQYF.

The J gene is TRBJ2-7, the V gene TRBV11-3; D possibly corresponds to TRBD2 (6 bases). V was pared by 0 bases and J by 2 bases, with 14 bases between. The germline V gene has CDR1 SGHNT and CDR2 YENEEA. The CDR3 covers 16 residues. The CDR3 DNA reads TGTGCCAGCAGCTTAGAAAGCCGGGGGATAGCCTACGAGCAGTACTTC. Protein: CASSLESRGIAYEQYF.

CDR3 in amino acids: CASSLEVGTPYEQYF. CDR3 coding DNA: TGTGCCAGCAGCTTAGAAGTAGGGACACCGTACGAGCAGTACTTC. The J gene is TRBJ2-7, the V gene TRBV11-2, with a possible D match to TRBD1 (6 bases). Germline assignment: CDR1 SGHAT and CDR2 FQNNGV. The germline V and J ends were trimmed by 0 bases and 4 bases, with 13 bases remaining between them. The CDR3 length is 15 residues. The full variable domain, in which reference TRBV11-2 and TRBJ2-7 provide the parts outside the CDR3, is EAGVAQSPRYKIIEKRQSVAFWCNPISGHATLYWYQQILGQGPKLLIQFQNNGVVDDSQLPKDRFSAERLKGVDSTLKIQPAKLEDSAVYLCASSLEVGTPYEQYFGPGTRLTVT.

The V call is TRBV4-1, the J call TRBJ1-6; the match to TRBD1 covers 7 bases. This CDR3 is 16 amino acids long. Per the germline V gene, CDR1 is MGHRA and CDR2 is YSYEKL. V dropped 0 bases and J dropped 5; count of bases not matched to a gene: 4. CDR3 nucleotides: TGCGCCAGCAGCCAAGAAACAGGGGTTAATAATTCACCCCTCCACTTT. It codes for CASSQETGVNNSPLHF.

The V and J genes are TRBV7-9 and TRBJ2-5; D is ambiguous. Trimming stripped 4 bases from V and 5 bases from J, with 8 bases between. Germline V gene sequence: CDR1 SEHNR, CDR2 FQNEAQ (reference sequence). This CDR3 comprises 12 residues. In nucleotides, the CDR3 is TGTGCCAGCAGCTCCTTCAGGGAGACCCAGTACTTC. Translation gives CASSSFRETQYF.

This rearrangement joins TRBV4-2 to TRBJ2-3, with 16 bases that match TRBD2. CDR1 is LGHNA and CDR2 is YNFKEQ in the germline V gene. Trimming cost V 4 bases and J 2 bases; bases outside gene matches: 12. This CDR3 region has 20 residues. The CDR3 sequence is CASSLEPGLAGGPDTDTQYF. In nucleotides, the CDR3 is TGTGCCAGCAGCCTAGAGCCGGGACTAGCGGGAGGGCCCGACACAGATACGCAGTATTTT.

This clone came up a few times. V and J are TRBV28 and TRBJ2-7, with D maybe TRBD1 (5 bases). Trimming pared 2 bases from V and 6 bases from J, leaving 8 bases between. The CDR3 has 12 residues. Germline V CDR1 and CDR2: MDHEN, SYDVKM. DNA of the CDR3: TGTGCCAGCAGTTTACAGGGTCGCGAGCAGTACTTC. It encodes CASSLQGREQYF. Supplemented by reference TRBV28 and TRBJ2-7, the full variable domain reads DVKVTQSSRYLVKRTGEKVFLECVQDMDHENMFWYRQDPGLGLRLIYFSYDVKMKEKGDIPEGYSVSREKKERFSLILESASTNQTSMYLCASSLQGREQYFGPGTRLTVT.

V gene TRBV18 combines with J gene TRBJ2-7, with 14 bases that match TRBD2. CDR3 length: 14 residues. Germline values: CDR1 KGHSH, CDR2 LQKENI. With 4 bases clipped from V and 6 bases from J, the junction kept 2 bases outside the gene matches. The chain's CDR3 is CASSRGLAGGEQYF. The CDR3 DNA sequence: TGTGCCAGCTCACGAGGACTAGCGGGAGGCGAGCAGTACTTC.

V usage is TRBV29-1 and J usage is TRBJ2-1; D perhaps matches TRBD1 (6 bases). This CDR3 region has 13 residues. Trimming shortened V by 3 bases and J by 7 bases, and 13 bases separated the two germline ends. CDR1 is SQVTM and CDR2 is ANQGSEA in the germline V gene. Here the CDR3 reads CSVDGQGLNEQFF. For the CDR3, the DNA is TGCAGCGTTGACGGGCAGGGGCTAAATGAGCAGTTCTTC.

The count of this clone is one. The chain uses TRBV5-6 and TRBJ1-5; no clear D. Germline lookup yields CDR1 SGHDT and CDR2 YYEEEE. The V end was cut by 4 bases, the J end by 0 bases, with 11 bases between. The CDR3 contains 15 residues. CDR3 sequence reads: CASSRKLYSNQPQHF. CDR3 nucleotide sequence: TGTGCCAGCAGCCGCAAGCTATATAGCAATCAGCCCCAGCATTTT.

Remarks on this clone: The DNA is left out, because the CDR3 cannot be placed on it with certainty; the CDR3 is given as TCRdb lists it. J is TRBJ1-2 and V is TRBV9. In germline, CDR1 is SGDLS, CDR2 YYNGEE. The CDR3 comprises 14 residues, both ends counted. CDR3 sequence: CASSVGGGNYGYPF.

This clone showed up just once. The chain joins TRBV7-8 to TRBJ2-1, with 8 bases lining up with TRBD2. In germline, CDR1 is SGHVS, CDR2 FQNEAQ. V lost 1 base and J lost 7; bases outside the gene matches: 9. The CDR3 is 16 amino acids. The CDR3 nucleotides are TGTGCCAGCAGCTTAGACCCAGCGGGAGTTAGAAATGAGCAGTTCTTC. It codes for CASSLDPAGVRNEQFF.

The chain recombines TRBV4-2 with TRBJ2-7; no reliable D call. The CDR3 has 11 residues. Germline V gives CDR1 LGHNA, CDR2 YNFKEQ. V was clipped by 1 base and J by 6 bases, with 4 bases between them. CDR3 nucleotides: TGTGCCAGCAGCCAAGGCGCCGAGCAGTACTTC. It encodes CASSQGAEQYF.

The chain is built from TRBV4-2 and TRBJ2-7; 11 nucleotides line up with TRBD2. The ends lost 4 bases at V and 6 bases at J; junction bases unmatched: 11. The CDR3 runs to 16 residues. CDR1 is LGHNA and CDR2 is YNFKEQ in the germline V gene. The CDR3 sequence is CASSLAPTSGRGEQYF. In nucleotides, the CDR3 is TGTGCCAGCAGCCTCGCCCCTACTAGCGGGAGAGGCGAGCAGTACTTC.

The chain joins TRBV19 to TRBJ1-2; D unresolved. Germline V gene sequence: CDR1 LNHDA, CDR2 SQIVND (reference sequence). Trimming took off 3 bases at V and 13 bases at J, with 9 bases between the two ends. The CDR3 length is 10 residues. CDR3 sequence (DNA): TGTGCCAGTAGTATCCTTCGGGGCACCTTC. Translated: CASSILRGTF.

This chain uses TRBV7-9 with TRBJ1-4; perhaps TRBD1 as D (5 bases). Germline assignment: CDR1 SEHNR and CDR2 FQNEAQ (reference sequence). This CDR3 comprises 16 residues. The V gene lost 4 bases and the J gene lost 7 bases, with 19 bases spanning the gap. The CDR3 DNA reads TGTGCCAGCAGCTCGAACTCGGGGGGTAGTGTTGAAAAACTGTTTTTT. Protein sequence: CASSSNSGGSVEKLFF.

This clone was observed a handful of times. At one end, the junction sequence differs from germline, possibly due to a read error. The chain uses TRBV7-9 and TRBJ2-7, with TRBD2 matching over 9 bases. Germline loops: CDR1 SEHNR, CDR2 FQNEAQ (reference sequence). The CDR3 loop spans 12 amino acids. The CDR3: CASSALAGEMPF. CDR3 DNA sequence: TGTGCCAGCAGCGCCTTAGCGGGAGAGATGCCGTTC.

J is TRBJ2-2 and V is TRBV4-3; the D gene is possibly TRBD2 (5 bases). Trimming took off 4 bases at V and 1 base at J, with 13 bases between the two ends. Germline V CDR1 and CDR2: LGHNA, YSLEER. The CDR3 is 16 residues long. The CDR3 nucleotides are TGCGCCAGCAGCCCGAACAGCGGATTGAACACCGGGGAGCTGTTTTTT. Its protein product is CASSPNSGLNTGELFF.

The gene calls are TRBV7-9 and TRBJ2-5; 9 bases align to TRBD2. The CDR3 length is 16 residues. Germline assignment: CDR1 SEHNR and CDR2 FQNEAQ (reference sequence). Losses at the gene ends were 3 bases for V and 1 base for J; bases not matched to a gene: 6. CDR3 bases: TGTGCCAGCAGCTTTCTGTCTAGCGGGGCCCAAGAGACCCAGTACTTC. This encodes CASSFLSSGAQETQYF.

Note on this clone: The same CDR3 is also encoded by other DNA sequences in this sample. The chain has TRBV5-1 and TRBJ1-5, with TRBD1 identical over 7 bases. The CDR3 extends over 14 amino acids. The germline V gene has CDR1 SGHRS and CDR2 YFSETQ. Losses at the gene ends were 0 bases for V and 4 bases for J; bases not matched to a gene: 1. For the CDR3, the DNA is TGCGCCAGCAGCTTGGAGGGACAGAATCAGCCCCAGCATTTT. Amino acid sequence: CASSLEGQNQPQHF.

The V call is TRBV28, the J call TRBJ1-4; 10 bases match TRBD1. V dropped 5 bases and J dropped 6; count of bases not matched to a gene: 12. The germline gives CDR1 MDHEN, CDR2 SYDVKM. The CDR3 covers 17 residues. This chain's CDR3 is CASSEGQGVVRDEKLFF. Written as DNA, the CDR3 is TGTGCCAGCAGTGAAGGACAGGGGGTAGTTAGGGATGAAAAACTGTTTTTT.